A selection of T cell receptor beta chains follows, all from one sample in a study of blood T cells in healthy people across ages. TCRdb re-called the 5' RACE reads through MiXCR, storing one row per CDR3 protein. The data show some 370,000 distinct CDR3 sequences, 45% to 60% seen once. Sequences were obtained from blood. The receptor set was obtained from a man aged 55 to 69 in good health. CDR3s include the opening cysteine and the closing phenylalanine or tryptophan. A D gene is named only where the DNA matches it firmly. Clone size appears in some rows only: once, few, many, or a class for an expanded clone.

V gene	CDR3 length	D gene	J gene	clone size	CDR3 DNA	CDR3 protein
TRBV12-3/TRBV12-4	15	.	TRBJ2-4	few	TGTGCCAGCAATCACAGGAGGATGGCCAAAAACATTCAGTACTTC	CASNHRRMAKNIQYF
TRBV6-2/TRBV6-3	13	TRBD1	TRBJ2-7	.	TGTGCCAGCATTTACAGGGGCTCCGGGTGGCAGTACTTC	CASIYRGSGWQYF
TRBV20-1	15	.	TRBJ2-5	.	TGCAGTGCTAGAGATGGCTGGGACAACCAAGAGACCCAGTACTTC	CSARDGWDNQETQYF
TRBV7-2	15	.	TRBJ2-3	.	TGTGCCAGCAGCCGTCAGGGTACTAGCACAGATACGCAGTATTTT	CASSRQGTSTDTQYF
TRBV20-1	13	.	TRBJ1-4	.	TGCAGTGCTAGTTACCTGTCGACAGGAAAACTGTTTTTT	CSASYLSTGKLFF
TRBV24-1	14	TRBD1	TRBJ1-2	few	TGTGCCACCAGTGAACCGGGACAGGTGGGGAGCTACACCTTC	CATSEPGQVGSYTF
TRBV28	14	TRBD1	TRBJ1-2	.	TGTGCCAGCAGTTTGGCAGGGGACAGCTATGGCTACACCTTC	CASSLAGDSYGYTF
TRBV5-5	15	.	TRBJ2-7	.	TGTGCCAGCAGACGGGGGCCTAGCGGCTCCTACGAGCAGTACTTC	CASRRGPSGSYEQYF
TRBV5-1	16	TRBD2	TRBJ2-3	.	TGCGCCAGCACCGATATCGTAGCGGGGAGCACAGATACGCAGTATTTT	CASTDIVAGSTDTQYF
TRBV10-3	12	TRBD1	TRBJ2-1	.	TGTGCCATCAGTGAGTGGGGACAGGAGCAGTTCTTC	CAISEWGQEQFF
TRBV7-9	18	TRBD2	TRBJ2-3	.	TGTGCCAGCAGCTATCCGGGACTAGCGGGAGCTAGCACAGATACGCAGTATTTT	CASSYPGLAGASTDTQYF
TRBV20-1	15	TRBD1	TRBJ1-2	.	TGCAGTGCTTCGACCGGGACAGGGGTATTCGATGGCTACACCTTC	CSASTGTGVFDGYTF
TRBV7-6	15	.	TRBJ1-1	.	TGTGCCAGCAGCTTAGTACAGGCTGGGAACACTGAAGCTTTCTTT	CASSLVQAGNTEAFF
TRBV28	14	TRBD1	TRBJ2-7	.	TGTGCCAGCAGTTCCGGGACAGCTCACTACGAGCAGTACTTC	CASSSGTAHYEQYF
TRBV27	11	.	TRBJ2-1	.	TGTGCCAGCAGTCAGGGGTATGAGCAGTTCTTC	CASSQGYEQFF
TRBV11-2	15	.	TRBJ2-3	many	TGTGCCAGCCCAGGCCCACCGCGCTTCACAGATACGCAGTATTTT	CASPGPPRFTDTQYF
TRBV6-6	14	.	TRBJ2-7	.	TGTGCCAGCAGGTACTCGAGGATGGGAAACGAGCAGTACTTC	CASRYSRMGNEQYF
TRBV6-8	12	.	TRBJ1-5	.	TGTGCCAGCAGCGCAGGTGTTTTGCCCCAGCATTTT	CASSAGVLPQHF
TRBV5-1	15	TRBD1	TRBJ2-1	few	TGCGCCAGCAGCTTCTCGGGACAGGACTACAATGAGCAGTTCTTC	CASSFSGQDYNEQFF
TRBV6-5	14	TRBD1	TRBJ2-7	.	TGTGCCAGCAGTTACTCGAGGGGGCGTCTCGAGCAGTACTTC	CASSYSRGRLEQYF
TRBV29-1	13	TRBD2	TRBJ2-1	many	TGCAGCCTAGCGGGGGCCTCCTACAATGAGCAGTTCTTC	CSLAGASYNEQFF
TRBV20-1	15	TRBD1	TRBJ2-7	few	TGCAGTGCTAGCCCAGACAGGGCTTTCTCCTACGAGCAGTACTTC	CSASPDRAFSYEQYF
TRBV27	17	.	TRBJ2-2	.	TGTGCCAGCAGCTTCCCTTCTAGCGCCACGAACACCGGGGAGCTGTTTTTT	CASSFPSSATNTGELFF
TRBV12-3/TRBV12-4	16	TRBD2	TRBJ2-1	.	TGTGCCAGCAGTTTTTTGGGGGGTCGGGGGGACAATGAGCAGTTCTTC	CASSFLGGRGDNEQFF
TRBV6-5	15	.	TRBJ2-7	.	TGTGCCAGCAGTTCCCCAGGGGCGCCCCCCTACGAGCAGTACTTC	CASSSPGAPPYEQYF
TRBV5-1	14	TRBD2	TRBJ2-3	.	TGCGCCAGTGCCGGTAGCGGGAGGAGGGATACGCAGTATTTT	CASAGSGRRDTQYF
TRBV6-5	15	.	TRBJ1-6	.	TGTGCCAGCAGTTACGACATGGGGCGGAATTCACCCCTCCACTTT	CASSYDMGRNSPLHF
TRBV20-1	16	.	TRBJ2-3	few	TGCAGTGCCACGAACGTGGGACCGAGGGGAACAGATACGCAGTATTTT	CSATNVGPRGTDTQYF
TRBV4-3	16	TRBD1	TRBJ2-7	few	TGCGCCAGCAGCCAAGATCTTGGGCAGGGGGACTACGAGCAGTACTTC	CASSQDLGQGDYEQYF
TRBV20-1	13	.	TRBJ1-2	.	TGCAGTGCTAGAGATGGGTCGGGGTATGGCTACACCTTC	CSARDGSGYGYTF
TRBV20-1	16	TRBD2	TRBJ2-7	.	TGCAGTGCTAGAGAGGTAGCGGGAGCGAGCTCCTACGAGCAGTACTTC	CSAREVAGASSYEQYF
TRBV15	14	.	TRBJ2-4	once	TGTGCCACCAGCAGATGGGTTCTTGGAAACATTCAGTACTTC	CATSRWVLGNIQYF
TRBV7-2	14	.	TRBJ2-7	many	TGTGCCAGCAGCCCTCTGCGGCAGTCCTACGAGCAGTACTTC	CASSPLRQSYEQYF
TRBV6-2/TRBV6-3	13	.	TRBJ2-3	.	TGTGCCAGCAGTCGCCGGGCGTCAGATACGCAGTATTTT	CASSRRASDTQYF
TRBV28	15	TRBD1	TRBJ2-1	.	TGTGCCAGCAGTCCTTTAAGGACAGGGAGTGTTGAGCAGTTCTTC	CASSPLRTGSVEQFF
TRBV28	20	TRBD2	TRBJ2-7	few	TGTGCCAGCAGTTTATATATACGGGGGGGGCCTCTTCCTCCCTCCTACGAGCAGTACTTC	CASSLYIRGGPLPPSYEQYF
TRBV6-6	12	.	TRBJ2-4	.	TGTGCCAGCAGTCGGGACCAAAACATTCAGTACTTC	CASSRDQNIQYF
TRBV11-3	14	.	TRBJ1-6	.	TGTGCCAGCAGCCGGTCGCTACATAATTCACCCCTCCACTTT	CASSRSLHNSPLHF
TRBV5-6	17	.	TRBJ1-1	.	TGTGCCAGCAGCCCCTGGCACAGGGAATCTCCGATCACTGAAGCTTTCTTT	CASSPWHRESPITEAFF
TRBV15	15	.	TRBJ1-1	.	TGTGCCACCAGCAGAGCTGAACCGGGATACACTGAAGCTTTCTTT	CATSRAEPGYTEAFF
TRBV18	13	TRBD1	TRBJ2-7	many	TGTGCCAGCTCACCCCCGGGCAGGGGGAGACCGTACTTC	CASSPPGRGRPYF
TRBV12-3/TRBV12-4	14	TRBD1	TRBJ1-6	.	TGTGCCAGCAGTTCTGGGACAGGGGTTTCACCCCTCCACTTT	CASSSGTGVSPLHF
TRBV20-1	16	TRBD2	TRBJ2-1	.	TGCAGTGCTAGAGGGGGCGGGGGGAGGACCTACAATGAGCAGTTCTTC	CSARGGGGRTYNEQFF
TRBV4-2	16	TRBD1	TRBJ1-4	.	TGTGCCAGCAGCCTAAACCCGGGACAGACGAATGCAAAACTGTTTTTT	CASSLNPGQTNAKLFF
TRBV20-1	14	.	TRBJ2-7	.	TGCAGTGCTAATGCCCGGGGCTCGACCTACGAGCAGTACTTC	CSANARGSTYEQYF
TRBV12-3/TRBV12-4	16	TRBD2	TRBJ2-1	.	TGTGCCAGCAGTCCCCACCGGGGGGGAAGATACAATGAGCAGTTCTTC	CASSPHRGGRYNEQFF
TRBV29-1	16	TRBD1	TRBJ2-5	.	TGCAGCGTAAGCGGGACAGGGGGTTACGAGCAAGAGACCCAGTACTTC	CSVSGTGGYEQETQYF